Reported below is one T cell receptor beta chain. Its recognized antigen is unknown. Base qualities are not provided; no much larger clone lies one nucleotide away. The data were taken from a study of beta chain features in type 1 diabetes listed by TCRdb under 2018. At the level of the whole study: Mean age, gender distribution, total cell number and subset yield were not different between patients and healthy donors. Whereas all 28 donors provided naive and central memory subsets, regulatory and stem cell-like memory subsets were isolated from just 8 patients and roughly 8 healthy donors. A total of under 120,000,000 sorted cells were examined across all samples, and RNA yield correlated strongly with the number of cells per subset. The study compared TCRB repertoires of sorted circulating CD4+ T cell subsets between recently diagnosed type 1 diabetes patients and matched healthy donors. The full study reports these points: Naive, central memory and regulatory TCRB repertoires appeared more similar among patients than among healthy donors. PCR might favor shorter templates, but patient and control samples were amplified and corrected together, so any skew would affect both groups equally. Sequencing cDNA rather than genomic DNA could over-represent highly expressing activated cells, although activation and CD3 levels did not differ between groups. HLA sub-analyses involved small numbers of individuals, so any influence of HLA type on TCRB rearrangement remained unresolved. At VDJ recombination sites, type 1 diabetes patients had fewer insertions and more deleted nucleotides, which implies abnormalities in thymic rearrangement. A moderate but significant shortening of TCRB CDR3 length was observed in type 1 diabetes patients in all four CD4+ subsets.

Each donor gave one peripheral blood draw, averaging approximately 0.12 L, which was collected into heparinised tubes. Using a panel that included CD45RO, CCR7, CD25, CD127, CD95 and CD27, naive, central memory, regulatory and stem cell-like memory CD4+ T cells were sorted on a BD FACSAria II. A purity above 98% was achieved for all sorted populations. PBMCs were separated immediately by Lymphoprep density gradient centrifugation and were stained directly, without being cultured. So that batch effects would be minimized, each experiment stained and sorted samples in pairs, pairing one healthy donor with one patient. The entire amount of isolated RNA was reverse transcribed using the High Capacity cDNA Reverse Transcription Kit, so the sequenced TCRB transcripts were expressed ones. Deep immunoSEQ sequencing was performed on naive, central memory and regulatory T cell samples, with an average of roughly 3.6 million total reads per sample. After sorted cells were lysed in RLT buffer, RNA was extracted with DNase-treated RNeasy Micro or Mini kits, with the choice depending on cell number. Each cell subset was processed separately to prevent cross-contamination, with patient and healthy donor samples processed together. The immunoSEQ multiplex PCR was used to amplify TCRB sequences from cDNA, yielding 87-bp fragments that span the CDR3 region. Amplicons were sequenced on the Illumina HiSeq platform. Per the original workflow: PCR bias was corrected computationally using synthetic template baselines, and reads within Hamming distance 2 were collapsed, with unmergeable singletons discarded. Reads were aligned against IMGT to assign V, D and J genes, CDR3 length and insertions or deletions at six rearrangement sites. Within each subset, clonotype counts were normalized to the number of sorted cells before true diversity and Gini coefficients were calculated with the tcR R package. The overlap coefficient, calculated on TCRB nucleotide sequences, was used to quantify repertoire sharing. Not all clones reach the TCRdb copy of this immuneACCESS table, which keeps in-frame sequences only. Checked studies attribute under half of the gap to unresolved V genes and leave the rest unexplained. V, J and clone size are taken as reported in that table, and D and trimming were inferred from the DNA itself. In all, the sample holds 150,000 to 190,000 clones, and about 9.3% of those were seen once. More than 0.45% of the sample rests with the top ten.

CDR1 and CDR2, per the germline V gene (reference sequence), are LNHDA and SQIVND. The cysteine opens and the phenylalanine closes a CDR3 of 17 amino acids. Solely the CDR3 DNA is kept, with 51 bases framed from the first base. Trimming takes 5 bases off V and 0 bases off J; junction bases not matched to a gene: 5. Input material: central memory CD4+ T cells from blood. The chain uses TRBV19 and TRBJ2-7; 15 middle bases align to TRBD2. The sequence came from a man aged 30 to 45 with type 1 diabetes. The bases are TGTGCCAGTAGTTCGGGACTAGCGGGAGGTGGCTCCTACGAGCAGTACTTC. Its translation is CASSSGLAGGGSYEQYF.